The present entry profiles one T cell receptor (beta chain) with its context. V shed 8 bases, J shed 2 bases, and the junction held 4 bases outside the gene matches. Germline lookup yields CDR1 MDHEN and CDR2 SYDVKM. The CDR3 covers 14 residues. Per the original methods: Scientists estimated how many nucleated cells there were by amplifying reference gene primers. Sequencing was performed with immunoSEQ multiplex PCR; in TCRdb, only in-frame clones are kept and a portion is missing. The DNA gave D and trimming, while V, J and clone size come from that table. The sample lists around 93,000 clones, about 76% occurring once. This sample was included in a study of blood T cell repertoires in COVID-19. Study information: Samples of COVID-19 (acute and convalescent) were obtained from the United States, Italy and Spain. Sources were T cells, B-cell-depleted T cells, or PBMCs; the material itself was cDNA or gDNA.

This receptor was taken from an elderly woman with acute or convalescent COVID-19. The sequencing input was peripheral blood. The J gene is TRBJ1-3, the V gene TRBV28; TRBD1 agrees at 9 bases. CDR3 sequence reads: CASAGTGTGNTIYF. The DNA of the CDR3 is TGTGCCAGCGCCGGGACAGGGACTGGAAACACCATATATTTT.